The rows below give T cell receptor beta chains drawn from one sample of a study of T cell responses to AZD1222 COVID-19 vaccine. Profiled with immunoSEQ multiplex PCR; TCRdb holds only in-frame clones, not every one. This sample has about 140,000 clones; 85% to 90% occur once, and the top ten carry roughly 5.1%. The material was peripheral blood, obtained 28 days after the second AZD1222 dose. These receptors came from an adult who received the AZD1222 COVID-19 vaccine. The CDR3 runs from the conserved cysteine through the conserved F or W. A D gene is named only where the DNA matches it firmly. Size values are once, few and many counts, or a class for expanded clones, and some rows have none.

TRBD1 | NA | TRBJ2-3 | TRBV7-9 | CASSAGQGHTDTQYF | TGTGCCAGCAGCGCGGGACAGGGCCACACAGATACGCAGTATTTT
NA | NA | TRBJ2-3 | TRBV5-8 | CASPDGIVKDTQYF | TGTGCCAGCCCCGATGGGATTGTAAAAGATACGCAGTATTTT
NA | NA | TRBJ2-7 | TRBV9 | CASSVAAGVRYEQYF | TGTGCCAGCAGCGTAGCGGCCGGGGTGAGGTACGAGCAGTACTTC
NA | NA | TRBJ2-1 | TRBV24-1 | CATSDLGDPINEQFF | TGTGCCACCAGTGATTTGGGGGATCCCATCAATGAGCAGTTCTTC
TRBD1 | NA | TRBJ1-1 | TRBV12-3/TRBV12-4 | CANRQGNTEAFF | TGTGCCAACAGACAGGGAAACACTGAAGCTTTCTTT
NA | NA | TRBJ2-5 | TRBV7-2 | CASSLGVQETQYF | TGTGCCAGCAGCTTAGGGGTCCAAGAGACCCAGTACTTC
TRBD1 | NA | TRBJ2-6 | TRBV19 | CASIPTGVGANVLTF | TGTGCCAGTATCCCAACAGGGGTCGGGGCCAACGTCCTGACTTTC
NA | NA | TRBJ1-2 | TRBV12-3/TRBV12-4 | CASSRTRYTF | TGTGCCAGCAGCAGAACTCGCTACACCTTC
NA | NA | TRBJ1-1 | TRBV5-1 | CASTQDRNTEAFF | TGCGCCAGCACCCAGGACAGGAACACTGAAGCTTTCTTT
TRBD1 | NA | TRBJ2-1 | TRBV18 | CASSPTGGGNEQFF | TGTGCCAGCTCACCGACAGGGGGGGGCAATGAGCAGTTCTTC
NA | once | TRBJ2-7 | TRBV21-1 | CASSTGDRWSYEQYF | TGTGCCAGCAGCACGGGCGACAGGTGGAGCTACGAGCAGTACTTC
NA | NA | TRBJ1-2 | TRBV29-1 | CSVPSPGVRAGYTF | TGCAGCGTTCCATCCCCGGGGGTGCGGGCCGGCTACACCTTC
NA | once | TRBJ1-6 | TRBV18 | CASSPGAVGSSPLHF | TGTGCCAGCTCACCAGGAGCGGTCGGGAGTTCACCCCTCCACTTT
NA | NA | TRBJ1-1 | TRBV18 | CASSPQSDSTEAFF | TGTGCCAGCTCACCGCAATCCGACAGCACTGAAGCTTTCTTT
TRBD1 | NA | TRBJ2-3 | TRBV11-3 | CASSLGDRDLGAQYF | TGTGCCAGCAGCTTAGGGGACAGGGACCTCGGGGCGCAGTATTTT
TRBD1 | few | TRBJ2-5 | TRBV11-2 | CASTSSRTGTAETQYF | TGTGCCAGCACTTCGTCCCGGACAGGGACTGCGGAGACCCAGTACTTC
TRBD2 | few | TRBJ2-7 | TRBV3-1/TRBV3-2 | CASSQDPGLAGKYEQYF | TGTGCCAGCAGCCAAGATCCCGGGCTAGCGGGAAAGTACGAGCAGTACTTC
NA | NA | TRBJ2-3 | TRBV7-9 | CASSPDAGSDTQYF | TGTGCCAGCAGCCCTGACGCGGGGTCAGATACGCAGTATTTT
NA | NA | TRBJ2-1 | TRBV11-2 | CASSLIGETRYNEQFF | TGTGCCAGCAGCTTAATAGGCGAGACGCGTTACAATGAGCAGTTCTTC
NA | NA | TRBJ2-1 | TRBV7-6 | CASSLGGGEAVNEQFF | TGTGCCAGCAGCTTAGGAGGGGGGGAGGCGGTCAATGAGCAGTTCTTC
TRBD2 | NA | TRBJ2-7 | TRBV11-2 | CASSSLSRLAGVSYEQYF | TGTGCCAGCAGCTCATTATCCCGGTTAGCGGGAGTAAGCTACGAGCAGTACTTC
NA | few | TRBJ2-5 | TRBV3-1/TRBV3-2 | CASSLYQETQYF | TGTGCCAGCAGCCTGTACCAAGAGACCCAGTACTTC
NA | NA | TRBJ2-7 | TRBV5-6 | CASSLARDYYEQYF | TGTGCCAGCAGCTTGGCACGGGATTACTACGAGCAGTACTTC
NA | NA | TRBJ1-2 | TRBV20-1 | CSASLGYSSNYGYTF | TGCAGTGCTAGTCTTGGATACAGCTCTAACTATGGCTACACCTTC
NA | NA | TRBJ2-3 | TRBV5-1 | CASSLAADTQYF | TGCGCCAGCAGCTTGGCGGCAGATACGCAGTATTTT
TRBD1 | NA | TRBJ1-1 | TRBV5-1 | CASSLVGASPQGTTEAFF | TGCGCCAGCAGCTTGGTTGGGGCCTCACCACAGGGGACCACTGAAGCTTTCTTT
NA | few | TRBJ2-1 | TRBV10-3 | CAIRDNSGPNEQFF | TGTGCCATCAGGGATAACAGCGGCCCCAATGAGCAGTTCTTC
NA | NA | TRBJ2-3 | TRBV29-1 | CSAATADTQYF | TGCAGCGCTGCCACGGCAGATACGCAGTATTTT
TRBD1 | NA | TRBJ2-5 | TRBV6-5 | CASTSGGWETQYF | TGTGCCAGCACATCAGGGGGCTGGGAGACCCAGTACTTC